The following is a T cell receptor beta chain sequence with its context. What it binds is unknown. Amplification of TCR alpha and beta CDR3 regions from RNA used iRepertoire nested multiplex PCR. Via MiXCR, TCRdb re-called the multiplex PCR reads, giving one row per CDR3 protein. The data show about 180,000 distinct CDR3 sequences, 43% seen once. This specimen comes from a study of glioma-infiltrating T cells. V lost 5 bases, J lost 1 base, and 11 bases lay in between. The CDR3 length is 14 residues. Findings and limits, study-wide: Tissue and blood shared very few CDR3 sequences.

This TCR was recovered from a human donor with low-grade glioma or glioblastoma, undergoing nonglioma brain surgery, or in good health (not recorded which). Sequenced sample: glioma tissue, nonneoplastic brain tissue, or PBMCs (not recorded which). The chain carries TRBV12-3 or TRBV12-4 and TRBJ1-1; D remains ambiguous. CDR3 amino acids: CASSGRTANTEAFF. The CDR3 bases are TGTGCCAGCAGTGGCCGGACGGCGAACACTGAAGCTTTCTTT.